This TCR beta chain stems from a study of blood T cell repertoires in COVID-19. Study context: Samples representing acute and convalescent COVID-19 were sourced from the United States, Italy and Spain.

Original data processing: Researchers report that nucleated cell counts were estimated from reference gene primer amplification. The repertoire was sequenced with immunoSEQ multiplex PCR; TCRdb's copy has only in-frame clones and lacks some. For V, J and clone size, that table is used; D and trimming come from the DNA. The repertoire holds around 260,000 clones, 80% to 90% seen once, with around a tenth in the top ten. The CDR3 loop spans 12 amino acids. V shed 8 bases, J shed 6 bases, and the junction held 4 bases outside the gene matches. The V gene's germline CDR1 is MNHNY and CDR2 SVGAGI (reference sequence).

The chain joins TRBV6-6 to TRBJ2-1; TRBD2 aligns across 7 bases. This TCR derives from a woman aged 50 to 65 who had recovered from COVID-19. The sample comprised peripheral blood. The CDR3 loop reads CASGSSGNEQFF. In DNA form, the CDR3 reads TGTGCCAGCGGGTCTAGCGGCAATGAGCAGTTCTTC.